This paragraph reports one T cell receptor (beta chain). Produced via immunoSEQ multiplex PCR; TCRdb's table is partial and in-frame only. The table lists approximately 89,000 clones, around nine tenths of them singletons, with around 21% in the top ten. The data originate from a study of control samples from healthy donors and cancer patients. Germline CDR1 and CDR2: MNHEY and SVGEGT. Trimming took 6 bases from V and 7 from J; bases not matched to a gene: 17. The CDR3 totals 17 residues. Sequencing used blood. J is TRBJ2-1 and V is TRBV6-2 or TRBV6-3, with 8 bases matching TRBD1. This TCR was sampled from a man aged 25-40 years in good health. CDR3 bases: TGTGCCAGCAGCGCCGCGAGGGGGGCAGGGGGCCTGAATGAGCAGTTCTTC. It codes for CASSAARGAGGLNEQFF.